Listed below are T cell receptor beta chains from one sample, sequenced in a study of blood T cell repertoires in COVID-19. Using immunoSEQ multiplex PCR, the repertoire was profiled, and TCRdb retains in-frame clones only, with some absent. Seen here are 220,000 or so clones, 80% to 85% observed once, and the top ten hold about 20%. Sequencing was performed on peripheral blood. The receptor set was obtained from a man younger than 45 with active or convalescent COVID-19. CDR3s include the opening cysteine and the closing phenylalanine or tryptophan. D genes are given only for firm matches. Clone sizes are given selectively: once, few, many, or a class where the clone is expanded.

d_call	clone_size	v_call	j_call	cdr3_aa	cdr3_nt
NA	NA	TRBV30	TRBJ1-1	CAWRNGLPEAFF	TGTGCCTGGAGAAATGGACTGCCCGAAGCTTTCTTT
NA	NA	TRBV6-6	TRBJ1-5	CASSYGGSQPQHF	TGTGCCAGCAGTTACGGTGGCAGTCAGCCCCAGCATTTT
TRBD1	NA	TRBV6-6	TRBJ2-7	CASSQPGQGHEQYF	TGTGCCAGCAGTCAACCGGGACAGGGCCACGAGCAGTACTTC
NA	NA	TRBV11-2	TRBJ2-3	CASSLAGQGRTQYF	TGTGCCAGCAGCTTAGCTGGTCAGGGGCGTACGCAGTATTTT
TRBD1	NA	TRBV7-9	TRBJ1-2	CASSSTDRAHGYTF	TGTGCCAGCAGCTCCACGGACAGGGCCCATGGCTACACCTTC
TRBD1	NA	TRBV5-1	TRBJ1-2	CASSLEGQYGYTF	TGCGCCAGCAGCTTGGAGGGACAGTATGGCTACACCTTC
TRBD1	NA	TRBV6-4	TRBJ1-3	CASSDWIRTGRSGNTIYF	TGTGCCAGCAGTGACTGGATTAGGACAGGCCGCTCTGGAAACACCATATATTTT
NA	NA	TRBV6-2/TRBV6-3	TRBJ1-2	CASSPRTVVYGYTF	TGTGCCAGCAGTCCGAGGACAGTCGTCTATGGCTACACCTTC
TRBD1	NA	TRBV6-5	TRBJ1-2	CASSRTGNYGYTF	TGTGCCAGCAGTCGGACAGGGAACTATGGCTACACCTTC
TRBD1	NA	TRBV5-6	TRBJ1-5	CASSFGTGIQPQHF	TGTGCCAGCAGCTTCGGGACAGGGATCCAGCCCCAGCATTTT
NA	NA	TRBV28	TRBJ1-3	CASSPGKSGNTIYF	TGTGCCAGCAGTCCAGGGAAATCTGGAAACACCATATATTTT
TRBD2	NA	TRBV7-2	TRBJ2-1	CASSLSQTSGRVNEQFF	TGTGCCAGCAGCTTATCCCAGACTAGCGGGAGGGTAAATGAGCAGTTCTTC
NA	NA	TRBV9	TRBJ2-7	CATPDQGGYEQYF	TGTGCCACCCCAGACCAGGGGGGCTACGAGCAGTACTTC
TRBD1	NA	TRBV4-1	TRBJ1-5	CASRSTGTGVQPQHF	TGCGCCAGCAGAAGTACCGGGACAGGGGTTCAGCCCCAGCATTTT
NA	NA	TRBV7-2	TRBJ1-5	CASSPGRAQPQHF	TGTGCCAGCAGCCCGGGAAGGGCCCAGCCCCAGCATTTT
NA	NA	TRBV7-2	TRBJ2-5	CASSPGSETQYF	TGTGCCAGCAGCCCGGGTTCGGAGACCCAGTACTTC
NA	NA	TRBV9	TRBJ2-3	CANHIGRGSTDTQYF	TGTGCCAACCATATCGGTCGGGGGAGCACAGATACGCAGTATTTT
TRBD1	NA	TRBV24-1	TRBJ1-5	CATSDSRQGHQPQHF	TGTGCCACCAGTGACTCCAGACAGGGTCATCAGCCCCAGCATTTT
TRBD1	NA	TRBV28	TRBJ1-1	CASSSGQGEAFF	TGTGCCAGCAGCTCGGGACAGGGAGAAGCTTTCTTT
TRBD1	NA	TRBV4-3	TRBJ1-2	CASSEDPTGGYGYTF	TGCGCCAGCAGCGAAGACCCCACAGGGGGCTATGGCTACACCTTC
TRBD1	NA	TRBV5-1	TRBJ1-4	CASSVGQLNEKLFF	TGCGCCAGCAGCGTGGGACAGCTTAATGAAAAACTGTTTTTT
NA	NA	TRBV15	TRBJ1-1	CATSPFAAGNTEAFF	TGTGCCACCAGCCCATTCGCCGCAGGGAACACTGAAGCTTTCTTT
NA	NA	TRBV6-1	TRBJ1-1	CASSEERRKAFF	TGTGCCAGCAGTGAAGAACGGAGGAAGGCTTTCTTT
NA	NA	TRBV30	TRBJ1-1	CAWSVGRGAEAFF	TGTGCCTGGAGTGTAGGTCGGGGTGCTGAAGCTTTCTTT
TRBD2	NA	TRBV12-5	TRBJ2-1	CASGLGLANYNEQFF	TGTGCTAGTGGTCTGGGACTAGCCAACTACAATGAGCAGTTCTTC
NA	once	TRBV28	TRBJ1-1	CASSFVRGTEAFF	TGTGCCAGCAGTTTCGTTAGGGGAACTGAAGCTTTCTTT
NA	NA	TRBV7-9	TRBJ2-7	CASSFGQRSYEQYF	TGTGCCAGCAGCTTTGGTCAGAGGTCCTACGAGCAGTACTTC
TRBD2	NA	TRBV27	TRBJ2-1	CASSEAGGHNEQFF	TGTGCCAGCAGTGAAGCGGGGGGTCACAATGAGCAGTTCTTC
NA	NA	TRBV9	TRBJ2-7	CASSPSSYEQYF	TGTGCCAGCAGTCCTAGCTCCTACGAGCAGTACTTC
TRBD2	NA	TRBV3-1/TRBV3-2	TRBJ2-7	CASSQELAGNYEQYF	TGTGCCAGCAGCCAAGAGCTAGCGGGGAACTACGAGCAGTACTTC
TRBD1	NA	TRBV12-3/TRBV12-4	TRBJ2-5	CASSQQGKETQYF	TGTGCCAGCAGTCAACAGGGGAAGGAGACCCAGTACTTC
TRBD1	NA	TRBV5-4	TRBJ1-2	CASSLPGQGPYGYTF	TGTGCCAGCAGCTTGCCGGGACAGGGACCCTATGGCTACACCTTC
NA	NA	TRBV5-1	TRBJ1-1	CASTSGGQNTEAFF	TGCGCCAGCACCTCGGGGGGACAGAACACTGAAGCTTTCTTT
TRBD1	NA	TRBV7-2	TRBJ1-4	CASSLNRGGEKLFF	TGTGCCAGCAGCCTAAACAGGGGTGGTGAAAAACTGTTTTTT
TRBD2	NA	TRBV4-3	TRBJ2-7	CASSLRLAGYEQYF	TGCGCCAGCAGCCTCAGACTAGCGGGGTACGAGCAGTACTTC
TRBD2	NA	TRBV2	TRBJ2-5	CASSRAGGPVETQYF	TGTGCCAGTTCCAGAGCGGGGGGGCCCGTGGAGACCCAGTACTTC
TRBD1	NA	TRBV19	TRBJ1-1	CASSPDRATEAFF	TGTGCCAGTAGTCCAGACAGGGCGACTGAAGCTTTCTTT
NA	NA	TRBV7-8	TRBJ1-2	CASSYVDMNYGYTF	TGTGCCAGCAGCTACGTAGACATGAACTATGGCTACACCTTC
NA	NA	TRBV7-8	TRBJ1-1	CASSFRLLTEAFF	TGTGCCAGCAGCTTCAGGCTTCTCACTGAAGCTTTCTTT
TRBD1	NA	TRBV3-1/TRBV3-2	TRBJ1-6	CASSQGSGQGTHNSPLHF	TGTGCCAGCAGCCAAGGATCGGGACAGGGAACCCACAATTCACCCCTCCACTTT
NA	NA	TRBV6-1	TRBJ1-6	CASSKESFSYNSPLHF	TGTGCCAGCAGTAAAGAGAGTTTCTCCTATAATTCACCCCTCCACTTT
TRBD1	NA	TRBV4-1	TRBJ1-6	CASSQGPGQPNSPLHF	TGCGCCAGCAGCCAAGGACCGGGACAGCCTAATTCACCCCTCCACTTT
NA	NA	TRBV4-1	TRBJ2-7	CASSQDDGLTYEQYF	TGCGCCAGCAGCCAAGATGACGGGTTAACCTACGAGCAGTACTTC
TRBD1	NA	TRBV19	TRBJ1-1	CASSIDGTEEAFF	TGTGCCAGTAGTATAGATGGGACAGAAGAAGCTTTCTTT
TRBD2	NA	TRBV3-1/TRBV3-2	TRBJ2-1	CASSLSQRGNYNEQFF	TGTGCCAGCAGCCTATCACAGCGGGGGAATTACAATGAGCAGTTCTTC
NA	NA	TRBV7-8	TRBJ1-5	CASSLGQWYNQPQHF	TGTGCCAGCAGCTTAGGACAGTGGTACAATCAGCCCCAGCATTTT
TRBD1	few	TRBV4-2	TRBJ2-7	CASSPVDQDRAYEQYF	TGTGCCAGCAGCCCGGTGGATCAGGACAGGGCCTACGAGCAGTACTTC